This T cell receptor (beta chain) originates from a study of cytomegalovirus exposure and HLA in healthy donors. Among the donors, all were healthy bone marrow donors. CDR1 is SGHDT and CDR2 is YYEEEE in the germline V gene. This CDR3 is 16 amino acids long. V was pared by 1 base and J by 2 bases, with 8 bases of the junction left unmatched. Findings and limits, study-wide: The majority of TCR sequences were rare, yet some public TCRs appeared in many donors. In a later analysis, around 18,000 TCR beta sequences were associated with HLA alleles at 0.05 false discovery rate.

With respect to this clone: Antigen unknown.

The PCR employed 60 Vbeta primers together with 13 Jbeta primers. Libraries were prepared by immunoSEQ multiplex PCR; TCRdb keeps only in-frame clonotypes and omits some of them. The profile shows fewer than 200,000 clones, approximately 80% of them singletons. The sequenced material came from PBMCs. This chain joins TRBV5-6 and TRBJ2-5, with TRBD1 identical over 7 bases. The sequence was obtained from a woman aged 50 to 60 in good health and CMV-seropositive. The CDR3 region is CASSLPPGQLQETQYF. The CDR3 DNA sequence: TGTGCCAGCAGCTTGCCCCCGGGACAGTTACAAGAGACCCAGTACTTC.